The next 6 T cell receptor beta chains were all read from a single sample in a study of T cell responses to AZD1222 COVID-19 vaccine. Profiled with immunoSEQ multiplex PCR; TCRdb holds only in-frame clones, not every one. The table includes under 200,000 clones, more than 90% detected once. The sample was peripheral blood, taken 28 days after the second dose of the MenACWY control vaccine. The receptors derive from an adult who received the MenACWY meningococcal vaccine as a control.

V and J are TRBV12-3 or TRBV12-4 and TRBJ1-1; D is unclear. Trimming left V 3 bases short and J 11 bases short, with 13 bases between. This CDR3 is 12 amino acids long. The chain's CDR3 is CASSFGQVVAFF. The CDR3 DNA sequence: TGTGCCAGCAGTTTCGGGCAGGTAGTTGCTTTCTTT.

V usage is TRBV7-9 and J usage is TRBJ1-6; D might be TRBD1 (6 bases). V lost 7 bases and J 5 bases, leaving 12 bases between the germline ends. The germline V gene encodes CDR1 SEHNR and CDR2 FQNEAQ (reference sequence). CDR3 size: 14 residues. CDR3 region: CASTRGRDNSPLHF. Written as DNA, the CDR3 is TGTGCCAGCACCAGGGGACGGGATAATTCACCCCTCCACTTT.

The genes are TRBV19 and TRBJ1-2; no reliable D call. V was cut by 5 bases and J by 2 bases, with 3 bases left in between. Germline V gene lookup returns CDR1 LNHDA and CDR2 SQIVND (reference sequence). The CDR3 is 11 residues long. CDR3 protein: CASSPNYGYTF. In DNA, the CDR3 is TGTGCCAGTAGTCCAAACTATGGCTACACCTTC. The full variable domain, in which reference TRBV19 and TRBJ1-2 provide the parts outside the CDR3, is DGGITQSPKYLFRKEGQNVTLSCEQNLNHDAMYWYRQDPGQGLRLIYYSQIVNDFQKGDIAEGYSVSREKKESFPLTVTSAQKNPTAFYLCASSPNYGYTFGSGTRLTVV.

This sequence joins TRBV20-1 and TRBJ2-7; TRBD2 is a possible D gene (5 bases). Trimming cost V 5 bases and J 5 bases, with 10 bases left between them. Per germline, CDR1 DFQATT and CDR2 SNEGSKA (reference sequence). The CDR3 loop spans 11 amino acids. The CDR3 loop reads CSAQEANEQYF. The DNA of the CDR3 is TGCAGTGCTCAGGAGGCCAACGAGCAGTACTTC.

This rearrangement joins TRBV27 to TRBJ1-1; D possibly corresponds to TRBD1 (5 bases). V was trimmed by 6 bases and J by 0 bases, leaving 14 bases between them. The CDR3 contains 15 residues. Germline V gene data show CDR1 as MNHEY and CDR2 as SMNVEV (reference sequence). CDR3 sequence reads: CASRLRGPMNTEAFF. The CDR3 DNA reads TGTGCCAGCAGACTTAGGGGACCGATGAACACTGAAGCTTTCTTT.

The J gene is TRBJ1-4, the V gene TRBV4-2; maybe TRBD1 (6 bases). The germline V and J ends were trimmed by 2 bases and 7 bases, with 17 bases remaining between them. Per the germline V gene, CDR1 is LGHNA and CDR2 is YNFKEQ. The CDR3 is 16 residues long. The CDR3 sequence: CASSQPQGGEGEKLFF. CDR3 DNA sequence: TGTGCCAGCAGCCAACCGCAAGGGGGGGAAGGTGAAAAACTGTTTTTT.